These 5 T cell receptor beta chains originate from one sample sequenced in a study of shared clonotypes between healthy human individuals. Measured with immunoSEQ multiplex PCR; TCRdb has only the in-frame clones, and not every one. The table shows 1.4 million to 1.5 million clones, with approximately 96% occurring only once. The specimen sequenced was naive CD4+ T cells sorted from blood. Described subset: CD45RA+ positively selected. All receptors come from a man in his thirties or forties in good health.

V usage is TRBV4-3 and J usage is TRBJ1-1; 7 positions match TRBD1. Germline-derived CDR1 and CDR2 are LGHNA and YSLEER. J lost 5 bases, V lost 0 bases, and 3 bases had no gene match. There are 14 residues in the CDR3. CDR3 coding DNA: TGCGCCAGCAGCCAAGAACTACAGGGGACTGAAGCTTTCTTT. It is translated as CASSQELQGTEAFF.

Written as DNA, the CDR3 is TGCGCCAGCAGCCAAGAAGGTCAGGGCCTGGGGCCCCAGCATTTT. Translating gives CASSQEGQGLGPQHF. This rearrangement joins TRBV4-1 to TRBJ1-5; perhaps TRBD1 as D (5 bases). CDR1 and CDR2 (germline): MGHRA, YSYEKL. Trimming removed 0 bases at V and 9 bases at J, with 15 bases between. The CDR3 is 15 amino acids.

The CDR3 reads CASSVGAGGAYNEQFF. For the CDR3, the DNA is TGTGCCAGCAGCGTAGGGGCCGGAGGAGCCTACAATGAGCAGTTCTTC. The V and J genes are TRBV9 and TRBJ2-1, with D perhaps TRBD2 (5 bases). Between the trimmed V and J ends, which lost 0 bases and 2 bases, there was a span of 12 bases. Germline assignment: CDR1 SGDLS and CDR2 YYNGEE. The length of the CDR3 is 16 residues. Supplemented by reference TRBV9 and TRBJ2-1, the full variable domain reads DSGVTQTPKHLITATGQRVTLRCSPRSGDLSVYWYQQSLDQGLQFLIQYYNGEERAKGNILERFSAQQFPDLHSELNLSSLELGDSALYFCASSVGAGGAYNEQFFGPGTRLTVL.

This clone was recorded only once. The chain combines TRBV19 with TRBJ2-1; 7 bases are shared with TRBD2. Germline values: CDR1 LNHDA, CDR2 SQIVND (reference sequence). This CDR3 has 14 residues. V shed 0 bases, J shed 6 bases, and the junction held 2 bases outside the gene matches. Written as DNA, the CDR3 is TGTGCCAGTAGTATAGATCCGGGGGGCAATGAGCAGTTCTTC. It is translated as CASSIDPGGNEQFF.

The chain couples TRBV9 to TRBJ2-3; 9 bases agree with TRBD1. The CDR3 consists of 15 residues. Looked up from germline, CDR1 is SGDLS and CDR2 is YYNGEE. Trimming took 3 bases from V and 3 from J; bases not matched to a gene: 5. CDR3 nucleotides: TGTGCCAGCAGCGGCGACAGGGGGAGGACAGATACGCAGTATTTT. This translates into CASSGDRGRTDTQYF.